Listed here are 9 T cell receptor beta chains from one sample, sequenced in a study of CD8+ T cells in alopecia areata. Once RNA had been extracted, it was reverse transcribed into cDNA to act as the sequencing template. The method was immunoSEQ multiplex PCR; TCRdb's version includes in-frame clones alone and lacks a portion of them. The repertoire consists of 150,000 to 200,000 clones, with 60% to 75% occurring once and the leading ten covering 12% to 15%. Treatment reported: oral pan-JAK inhibitor, 5-10 mg twice daily. The sequencing here drew on CD4+ T cells sorted from blood, taken at week 24, from a patient treated with tofacitinib. The receptors stem from a human donor with alopecia areata.

The chain combines TRBV29-1 with TRBJ2-7, with 7 positions matching TRBD1. V trimming: 7 bases; J trimming: 2 bases; junction bases outside the gene matches: 11. This CDR3 contains 14 residues. Looked up from germline, CDR1 is SQVTM and CDR2 is ANQGSEA. The CDR3 here is CSAHAGGLTYEQYF. The DNA of the CDR3 is TGCAGCGCCCACGCAGGGGGATTGACCTACGAGCAGTACTTC.

This clone was picked up a small number of times. The chain couples TRBV11-1 to TRBJ2-2; D is ambiguous. The CDR3 has 14 amino acids. Germline V gene data show CDR1 as SGHAT and CDR2 as FQDESV (reference sequence). V lost 6 bases and J lost 1, with 9 bases in between. Here the CDR3 DNA reads TGTGCCAGCAGACGTGGCAGGAACACCGGGGAGCTGTTTTTT. Translated: CASRRGRNTGELFF.

The chain couples TRBV6-1 to TRBJ1-2; the D is unclear. Germline V gene sequence: CDR1 MNHNS, CDR2 SASEGT. V lost 1 base and J 2 bases, leaving 8 bases between the germline ends. This CDR3 is built from 14 residues. CDR3 protein: CASSEGRRNYGYTF. The CDR3, as DNA: TGTGCCAGCAGTGAAGGGAGGAGGAACTATGGCTACACCTTC.

This clone was seen a handful of times. This sequence joins TRBV29-1 and TRBJ2-3; 12 nucleotides match TRBD2. This CDR3 comprises 14 residues. Germline loops: CDR1 SQVTM, CDR2 ANQGSEA. V lost 4 bases to trimming and J lost 6 bases; unmatched junction nucleotides: 5. The DNA for the CDR3 is TGCAGCGTTGGGGTCGGGACTAGCGGGGATACGCAGTATTTT. Translation: CSVGVGTSGDTQYF.

This clone has just a few counts. V usage is TRBV7-2 and J usage is TRBJ1-5, with TRBD1 as a possible D gene (5 bases). The length of the CDR3 is 15 residues. V lost 5 bases to trimming and J lost 0 bases, with 11 bases between them. The germline gives CDR1 SGHTA, CDR2 FQGNSA. CDR3 sequence: CASSQQESSNQPQHF. CDR3 nucleotide sequence: TGTGCCAGCAGCCAACAGGAATCTAGCAATCAGCCCCAGCATTTT.

The chain links TRBV4-2 to TRBJ2-3; TRBD1 or TRBD2 may be the D gene (6 bases each). The germline V gene encodes CDR1 LGHNA and CDR2 YNFKEQ. The V end was cut by 5 bases, the J end by 8 bases, with 14 bases between. The CDR3 covers 13 residues. This chain's CDR3 is CASSGGLESTQYF. DNA for the CDR3: TGTGCCAGCAGCGGGGGGCTAGAATCTACGCAGTATTTT.

This chain uses TRBV30 with TRBJ1-2; the match to TRBD1 covers 7 bases. The V gene's germline CDR1 is GTSNPN and CDR2 SVGIG (reference sequence). Trimming at V came to 1 base and at J to 4 bases, leaving 9 bases not matched to a gene. The CDR3 loop spans 15 amino acids. This CDR3 reads CAWSGGTARFYGYTF. The CDR3, as DNA: TGTGCCTGGAGTGGTGGGACAGCTCGTTTCTATGGCTACACCTTC.

The chain joins TRBV6-5 to TRBJ1-1; no clear D gene. Germline V gene lookup returns CDR1 MNHEY and CDR2 SVGAGI. The CDR3 totals 13 residues. Between the trimmed V and J ends, which lost 6 bases and 7 bases, there was a span of 15 bases. CDR3 residues: CASRDGAGGEAFF. CDR3 nucleotides: TGTGCCAGCAGGGACGGCGCGGGCGGTGAAGCTTTCTTT.

The V gene is TRBV5-1, the J gene TRBJ2-6; D is uncertain. V lost 3 bases and J 0 bases, leaving 7 bases between the germline ends. The CDR3 has 15 residues. Germline V gene data show CDR1 as SGHRS and CDR2 as YFSETQ. The CDR3 nucleotides read TGCGCCAGCAGCTCTCAGAGCTCTGGGGCCAACGTCCTGACTTTC. Protein sequence: CASSSQSSGANVLTF.